The 19 T cell receptor beta chains given below trace back to one sample, sequenced in a study of T cells in Graves' hyperthyroidism and ophthalmopathy. Regions amplified from RNA transcripts were the TCR beta CDR3 regions. HTBI primers were employed in a first-round RT-PCR of the TCR CDR3. TCRdb recomputed calls from the multiplex PCR reads with MiXCR, one row per CDR3 protein. The table includes approximately 95,000 distinct CDR3 sequences, about 37% detected once. Sequencing was done on a sample of peripheral blood or thyroid tissue (not recorded which). The receptors were gathered from a young woman with Graves' hyperthyroidism.

This clonotype has just one count. V gene TRBV10-2 combines with J gene TRBJ2-7, with 10 bases identical to TRBD2. The CDR3 length is 15 residues. With V trimmed by 2 bases and J by 4 bases, 5 bases remained unmatched. CDR1 and CDR2 from the germline V gene are WSHSY and SAAADI. The CDR3 loop reads CASSETSGNRYEQYF. CDR3 nucleotide sequence: TGCGCCAGCAGTGAGACTAGCGGGAATAGGTACGAGCAGTACTTC.

V and J are TRBV7-2 and TRBJ1-6, with 8 nucleotides matching TRBD1. Losses at the gene ends were 5 bases for V and 6 bases for J; bases not matched to a gene: 6. Germline V gives CDR1 SGHTA, CDR2 FQGNSA. This CDR3 region has 15 residues. The CDR3 is CASSTTGASNSPLHF. DNA for the CDR3: TGTGCCAGCAGCACGACAGGGGCGTCTAATTCACCCCTCCACTTT.

In DNA form, the CDR3 reads TGTGCCAGCAGTTACTCGAGGAACGGTAGCCTCTCCTACGAGCAGTACTTC. Its protein product is CASSYSRNGSLSYEQYF. The chain has TRBV6-5 and TRBJ2-7; D is unclear. Germline CDR1 reads MNHEY; CDR2 reads SVGAGI. CDR3 length: 17 residues. The V end lost 0 bases, the J end lost 0 bases, and 15 bases lay between the germline ends.

The gene calls are TRBV20-1 and TRBJ1-5; the D gene is possibly TRBD1 (5 bases). V was pared by 6 bases and J by 6 bases, with 12 bases between. The CDR3 sequence is 12 residues long. Looked up from germline, CDR1 is DFQATT and CDR2 is SNEGSKA (reference sequence). CDR3 in DNA: TGCAGTGCGCCAGGGACGTCTCAGCCCCAGCATTTT. This translates into CSAPGTSQPQHF.

The V call is TRBV4-1, the J call TRBJ2-5; the D call may be TRBD1 or TRBD2 (5 bases each). CDR3 length: 15 amino acids. The V gene lost 3 bases and the J gene lost 9 bases, with 20 bases spanning the gap. Germline CDR1 and CDR2: MGHRA and YSYEKL. The CDR3 coding sequence is TGCGCCAGCAGCCAGGGGGATCGGAGCAATCAGCCCCAGTACTTC. Translated, it gives CASSQGDRSNQPQYF.

The chain links TRBV7-8 to TRBJ1-2, with D possibly being TRBD1 (5 bases). This CDR3 contains 15 residues. The germline CDR1 and CDR2 sequences are SGHVS and FQNEAQ. Trimming took 1 base from V and 6 from J, leaving 15 bases between them. This CDR3 is CASSLGQRDGDGYTF. CDR3 sequence (DNA): TGTGCCAGCAGCTTAGGACAGCGGGATGGTGATGGCTACACCTTC. Together with reference TRBV7-8 and TRBJ1-2, the CDR3 gives the full variable domain: GAGVSQSPRYKVAKRGQDVALRCDPISGHVSLFWYQQALGQGPEFLTYFQNEAQLDKSGLPSDRFFAERPEGSVSTLKIQRTQQEDSAVYLCASSLGQRDGDGYTFGSGTRLTVV.

The chain combines TRBV6-5 with TRBJ2-7; possible D gene TRBD2, 6 bases. CDR1 MNHEY and CDR2 SVGAGI come from the germline V gene. Trimming shortened V by 6 bases and J by 3 bases, and 15 bases separated the two germline ends. The CDR3 covers 14 residues. Here the CDR3 reads CASSPWGGNYEQYF. CDR3 DNA: TGTGCCAGCAGCCCATGGGGCGGGAACTACGAGCAGTACTTC.

In nucleotides, the CDR3 is TGTGCCTGGAGTTCCGGGGCCCCCTACGAGCGGTACGTC. It specifies CAWSSGAPYERYV. The rearrangement links TRBV30 to TRBJ2-7; D possibly uses TRBD1 or TRBD2 (5 bases each). The CDR3 length is 13 residues. Germline CDR1 and CDR2: GTSNPN and SVGIG (reference sequence).

This clonotype was found a few times. V gene TRBV28 combines with J gene TRBJ1-2; D is unclear. V shed 6 bases and J shed 4 bases, with 12 bases lying between them. CDR1 is MDHEN and CDR2 is SYDVKM in the germline V gene. The CDR3 spans 13 residues. The CDR3 coding sequence is TGTGCCAGCAGAGGGAGTAATGTCTATGGCTACACCTTC. Its protein product is CASRGSNVYGYTF.

There are many counts of this clonotype. The chain carries TRBV24-1 and TRBJ2-5, with D perhaps TRBD1 (6 bases). This CDR3 is built from 16 residues. Germline assignment: CDR1 KGHDR and CDR2 SFDVKD. Trimming pared 1 base from V and 5 bases from J, leaving 16 bases between. The CDR3 sequence: CATSDFHKTGRETQYF. The CDR3 bases are TGTGCCACCAGTGATTTCCATAAAACAGGGCGGGAGACCCAGTACTTC.

This clonotype was counted many times. The gene calls are TRBV10-2 and TRBJ2-7; tentative D call: TRBD2 (6 bases). Germline V gene lookup returns CDR1 WSHSY and CDR2 SAAADI. Trimming took off 7 bases at V and 0 bases at J, with 13 bases between the two ends. The CDR3 totals 14 residues. As DNA, the CDR3 is TGCGCCAGCAAACTAGCCTTCCTCTCCTACGAGCAGTACTTC. Translating gives CASKLAFLSYEQYF.

The sample holds many counts of this clonotype. The chain carries TRBV5-1 and TRBJ2-3, with 10 positions matching TRBD2. Germline CDR1 is SGHRS and CDR2 is YFSETQ. The V gene end was trimmed by 7 bases and the J gene end by 0 bases; junction bases not matched to a gene: 11. This CDR3 has 17 amino acids. The CDR3 nucleotides read TGCGCCAGCTCGCTAGCGGGAGACGCGGGGAGCACAGATACGCAGTATTTT. Its protein product is CASSLAGDAGSTDTQYF. Full variable domain (remainder filled in from reference TRBV5-1 and TRBJ2-3): KAGVTQTPRYLIKTRGQQVTLSCSPISGHRSVSWYQQTPGQGLQFLFEYFSETQRNKGNFPGRFSGRQFSNSRSEMNVSTLELGDSALYLCASSLAGDAGSTDTQYFGPGTRLTVL.

The chain uses TRBV28 and TRBJ2-7; the D gene is possibly TRBD1 (6 bases). The germline V gene has CDR1 MDHEN and CDR2 SYDVKM. The CDR3 is made up of 16 amino acids. V was shortened by 1 base and J by 2 bases, with 15 bases between the two germline ends. CDR3 in amino acids: CASSLSTGISAYEQYF. DNA of the CDR3: TGTGCCAGCAGTTTATCCACAGGGATTAGCGCCTACGAGCAGTACTTC.

This chain links TRBV12-3 or TRBV12-4 with TRBJ2-3, with TRBD1 identical over 10 bases. CDR3 length equals 15 residues. J was trimmed by 7 bases and V by 3 bases; bases with no gene match: 7. CDR3 sequence (DNA): TGTGCCAGCAGTTTCTCTGACAGGGGGCGTAATACGCAGTATTTT. The encoded protein is CASSFSDRGRNTQYF.

This clonotype was seen at least ten times. V gene TRBV7-2 combines with J gene TRBJ2-5; 9 positions match TRBD2. Looked up from germline, CDR1 is SGHTA and CDR2 is FQGNSA. The CDR3 consists of 13 residues. The junction had 2 bases not matched to a gene; V was cut back by 4 bases and J by 5 bases. CDR3 in DNA: TGTGCCAGCAGCTCAAGCGGGAGGGAGACCCAGTACTTC. Translation gives CASSSSGRETQYF.

Worth noting for this clonotype: A read error is possible here, since a much larger clone lies one base away. V is TRBV3-1 and J is TRBJ1-2, with D possibly matching TRBD1 (6 bases). In germline, CDR1 is LGHDT, CDR2 YNNKEL (reference sequence). The CDR3 length is 12 residues. V was pared by 6 bases and J by 4 bases, with 9 bases between. The CDR3 loop reads CASRQGIYGYTF. The CDR3 nucleotides are TGTGCCAGCAGACAGGGCATCTATGGCTACACCTTC.

This clonotype was detected ten times or more. This chain joins TRBV12-3 or TRBV12-4 and TRBJ2-5; TRBD1 is a possible D gene (6 bases). V lost 3 bases, J lost 5 bases, and 16 bases lay in between. CDR3 length: 15 amino acids. CDR3 nucleotides: TGTGCCAGCAGTTTCCACACAGGGATTGAGGAGACCCAGTACTTC. Translation: CASSFHTGIEETQYF.

This clonotype was seen repeatedly, ten times or more. V usage is TRBV18 and J usage is TRBJ1-3, with D possibly TRBD1 on 6 matching bases. Germline CDR1 and CDR2: KGHSH and LQKENI. The CDR3 consists of 16 residues. V was cut by 3 bases and J by 4 bases, with 16 bases left in between. The CDR3: CASSPYRDESGNTIYF. CDR3 nucleotide sequence: TGTGCCAGCTCACCCTACAGGGACGAATCCGGAAACACCATATATTTT.

This clonotype came up many times. The chain uses TRBV5-1 and TRBJ2-2; D gene unclear. Germline V gene lookup returns CDR1 SGHRS and CDR2 YFSETQ. The length of the CDR3 is 16 residues. V lost 0 bases and J lost 3, with 12 bases in between. The CDR3 here is CASSLVGLRDTGELFF. In DNA, the CDR3 is TGCGCCAGCAGCTTGGTAGGGCTTCGGGACACCGGGGAGCTGTTTTTT.